This T cell receptor beta chain derives from a study of T cell responses to AZD1222 COVID-19 vaccine. Study outcomes and limitations: Spike-wide vaccine-associated CD4 TCRs dominated at 160-218 and 743-854. Donors were largely white British and mainly female; clonal diversity was possibly underestimated.

Trimming stripped 1 base from V and 5 bases from J, with 15 bases between. The CDR3 runs 16 residues. The germline CDR1 and CDR2 sequences are MNHEY and SVGEGT. Some clones are missing from TCRdb's copy, which holds only in-frame ones; the method was immunoSEQ multiplex PCR. Of 95,000 to 150,000 clones listed, over 75% are singletons. Details on this clone: Its specificity is unknown.

The sample consisted of peripheral blood, taken on day 0 of AZD1222 vaccination. The clonotype originates from an adult in good health. This chain connects TRBV6-2 or TRBV6-3 to TRBJ2-1, with D perhaps assigned TRBD1 or TRBD2 (5 bases each). CDR3 in amino acids: CASSYFWDDTDNEQFF. The CDR3 DNA is TGTGCCAGCAGTTACTTTTGGGACGATACCGACAATGAGCAGTTCTTC.